These 29 T cell receptor beta chains originate from one sample sequenced in a study of blood T cells in healthy people across ages. With a J-beta primer mix and a sample-barcoded 5' primer, a second PCR ran about 7 to 11 cycles. TCRdb re-derived calls from the 5' RACE reads in MiXCR, one entry per CDR3 protein. The sample carries 1.5 million to 2 million distinct CDR3 sequences, roughly 32% recorded once. Sequencing input: blood. The receptors originated from a woman in her 30s in good health.

The table lists this clonotype with a few counts. The chain joins TRBV2 to TRBJ2-4; the D gene could be TRBD1 or TRBD2 (6 bases each). The tail of the sequence fits TRBJ2-7 better, so the J call may be wrong. Looked up from germline, CDR1 is SNHLY and CDR2 is FYNNEI. This CDR3 comprises 12 residues. CDR3 in amino acids: CASRGGFSEQYF. The DNA for the CDR3 is TGTGCCAGCAGAGGGGGGTTTAGCGAGCAGTACTTC.

This clonotype appeared a few times. The chain is built from TRBV6-2 or TRBV6-3 and TRBJ2-4; TRBD2 is a possible D gene (7 bases). The DNA end is more similar to TRBJ2-7, so the J call may be wrong. Germline values: CDR1 MNHEY, CDR2 SVGEGT. This CDR3 region has 18 residues. Here the CDR3 reads CASSRGASGNKRGGEQYF. CDR3 in DNA: TGTGCCAGCAGCCGGGGGGCAAGCGGGAATAAACGGGGCGGCGAGCAGTACTTC.

The CDR3 DNA sequence: TGTGCCAGCAGCTTAGATCTGGGGGGCACGTCGACCGGGGAGCTGTTTTTT. Translation: CASSLDLGGTSTGELFF. V and J are TRBV13 and TRBJ2-2; either TRBD1 or TRBD2 may supply D (6 bases each). The CDR3 has 17 amino acids. V dropped 1 base and J dropped 5 bases, with 17 bases sitting between them. Germline values: CDR1 PRHDT, CDR2 FYEKMQ (reference sequence).

V usage is TRBV4-1 and J usage is TRBJ1-1, with D unresolved. This CDR3 contains 14 residues. V lost 1 base and J 5 bases, leaving 11 bases between the germline ends. Per germline, CDR1 MGHRA and CDR2 YSYEKL. CDR3 nucleotides: TGCGCCAGCAGCCAAGGAATTGCCTGGACTGAAGCTTTCTTT. Its protein is CASSQGIAWTEAFF.

This CDR3 is CASSQEGQFPYEQYF. DNA of the CDR3: TGCGCCAGCAGCCAAGAGGGACAGTTTCCCTACGAGCAGTACTTC. The chain joins TRBV4-1 to TRBJ2-7; 7 bases are shared with TRBD1. Losses at the gene ends were 0 bases for V and 2 bases for J; bases not matched to a gene: 4. CDR1 and CDR2 (germline): MGHRA, YSYEKL. CDR3 length equals 15 residues.

This clonotype was seen many times. The chain employs TRBV4-2 and TRBJ2-5; D gene ambiguous. V was pared by 1 base and J by 3 bases, with 9 bases between. The CDR3 has 14 residues. CDR1 is LGHNA, CDR2 YNFKEQ, per germline. In nucleotides, the CDR3 is TGTGCCAGCAGCCAAGGGTCCCTTGAAGAGACCCAGTACTTC. It translates to CASSQGSLEETQYF.

The chain recombines TRBV29-1 with TRBJ2-5, with 15 bases fitting TRBD2. CDR1 and CDR2 from the germline V gene are SQVTM and ANQGSEA. This CDR3 has 19 amino acids. The V gene end was trimmed by 5 bases and the J gene end by 7 bases; junction bases not matched to a gene: 20. Here the CDR3 reads CSVYLRTSGRAIHIGTQYF. The DNA for the CDR3 is TGCAGCGTTTATCTACGGACTAGCGGGAGGGCCATTCACATTGGGACCCAGTACTTC.

This clonotype was counted a few times. This chain links TRBV18 with TRBJ2-7; TRBD2 matches at 12 bases. This CDR3 is built from 19 residues. The ends lost 0 bases at V and 5 bases at J; junction bases unmatched: 14. The germline CDR1 and CDR2 sequences are KGHSH and LQKENI. The CDR3 loop reads CASSPPWSVITSGGNEQYF. The CDR3 DNA is TGTGCCAGCTCACCACCGTGGTCCGTTATAACTAGCGGGGGGAACGAGCAGTACTTC. Complete variable domain (other parts from reference TRBV18 and TRBJ2-7): NAGVMQNPRHLVRRRGQEARLRCSPMKGHSHVYWYRQLPEEGLKFMVYLQKENIIDESGMPKERFSAEFPKEGPSILRIQQVVRGDSAAYFCASSPPWSVITSGGNEQYFGPGTRLTVT.

A few counts support this clonotype. The chain uses TRBV10-3 and TRBJ2-1, with D possibly matching TRBD1 (6 bases). The germline V gene has CDR1 ENHRY and CDR2 SYGVKD. The CDR3 sequence is 14 residues long. V was shortened by 10 bases and J by 12 bases, with 25 bases between the two germline ends. The CDR3 spells CATSPLDSYMGQFF. CDR3 DNA: TGTGCCACGAGCCCCTTGGACAGTTATATGGGGCAGTTCTTC.

This clonotype appeared a few times. The chain recombines TRBV5-6 with TRBJ2-1, with D perhaps TRBD2 (6 bases). The CDR3 is 14 residues long. Germline-derived CDR1 and CDR2 are SGHDT and YYEEEE. Trimming removed 5 bases from V and 6 bases from J, with 15 bases in between. The CDR3 DNA follows: TGTGCCAGCAGGCGGGGACTGGGGTCCAATGAGCAGTTCTTC. Amino acid sequence: CASRRGLGSNEQFF.

This clonotype was seen only a few times. This sequence joins TRBV7-8 and TRBJ1-2; the D gene is possibly TRBD1 (5 bases). CDR3 size: 21 residues. The ends were cut back, 1 base at V and 2 bases at J, with 29 bases in the middle. Germline CDR1 and CDR2: SGHVS and FQNEAQ. The CDR3 reads CASSLGRRARGKPNSNYGYTF. The CDR3 DNA follows: TGTGCCAGCAGCTTAGGTCGCAGGGCCCGAGGCAAACCAAATTCAAACTATGGCTACACCTTC.

This clonotype was counted between two and nine times. V gene TRBV20-1 combines with J gene TRBJ2-7, with 11 bases matching TRBD1. Germline V gene lookup returns CDR1 DFQATT and CDR2 SNEGSKA (reference sequence). The CDR3 runs to 14 residues. Germline trimming cut 4 bases from V and 3 bases from J; bases unmatched to any gene: 5. CDR3 residues: CSAIPGTGGYEQYF. CDR3 nucleotide sequence: TGCAGTGCTATTCCCGGGACAGGGGGCTACGAGCAGTACTTC.

The chain links TRBV5-1 to TRBJ2-1, with 10 nucleotides matching TRBD2. This CDR3 spans 17 amino acids. Trimming cost V 0 bases and J 8 bases; bases outside gene matches: 11. Germline loops: CDR1 SGHRS, CDR2 YFSETQ. The CDR3 coding sequence is TGCGCCAGCAGCTTGGAACCCCAGCGGGAGGGCCGGGATGAGCAGTTCTTC. It encodes CASSLEPQREGRDEQFF.

This chain links TRBV2 with TRBJ2-7, with D possibly called TRBD1 or TRBD2 (6 bases each). TRBJ2-5 explains the end of the DNA better; the J call may be wrong. The CDR3 totals 13 residues. Germline V gene data show CDR1 as SNHLY and CDR2 as FYNNEI. CDR3 region: CASSLGGSRTQYF. The CDR3 nucleotides read TGTGCCAGCAGCTTAGGGGGGAGTAGGACCCAGTACTTC.

Comment on this clonotype: Possible read error: a much larger clone is one base away. The chain has TRBV6-5 and TRBJ2-3; 9 positions match TRBD1. Germline V gives CDR1 MNHEY, CDR2 SVGAGI. The CDR3 runs to 15 residues. The CDR3 DNA sequence: TGTGCCAGCAGTTCCTGGGACAGGGTGGCAGATACGCGGTATTTT. Protein: CASSSWDRVADTRYF.

This clonotype has just a few counts. The chain employs TRBV20-1 and TRBJ2-4, with TRBD2 matching over 11 bases. The DNA matches TRBJ2-7 better at its end, which makes the J call doubtful. The CDR3 runs to 13 residues. Germline V gene data show CDR1 as DFQATT and CDR2 as SNEGSKA (reference sequence). In DNA form, the CDR3 reads TGCAGTGCCCCGACTAGCGGGGACTACGAGCAGTACTTC. Its translation: CSAPTSGDYEQYF.

The chain carries TRBV3-1 and TRBJ2-3, with unresolved D. The CDR3 sequence is 19 residues long. With 2 bases removed from V and 3 bases from J, the gap between germline ends came to 24 bases. CDR1 LGHDT and CDR2 YNNKEL come from the germline V gene (reference sequence). CDR3 nucleotide sequence: TGTGCCAGCAGCCAAACGATCGGTAGGCCAGGAAAGGAAACAGATACGCAGTATTTT. It is translated as CASSQTIGRPGKETDTQYF.

The chain combines TRBV28 with TRBJ2-7; 9 bases map to TRBD2. The closer fit of TRBJ2-5 to the DNA end suggests the J call may be wrong. CDR1 and CDR2 (germline): MDHEN, SYDVKM. The CDR3 sequence is 16 residues long. Here the CDR3 DNA reads TGTGCCAGCAGTTCGGCAGTAGCGGGAGTCGCGGAGACCCAGTACTTC. It is translated as CASSSAVAGVAETQYF.

V is TRBV7-2 and J is TRBJ2-2, with D possibly being TRBD1 (5 bases). Germline CDR1 reads SGHTA; CDR2 reads FQGNSA. Trimming stripped 6 bases from V and 6 bases from J, with 11 bases between. The CDR3 contains 13 residues. This CDR3 is CASRRTGAGELFF. Here the CDR3 DNA reads TGTGCCAGCAGGCGTACAGGTGCCGGGGAGCTGTTTTTT.

This chain links TRBV20-1 with TRBJ1-4; D uncertain. V lost 1 base to trimming and J lost 12 bases, with 21 bases between them. The CDR3 is 15 residues long. Germline V CDR1 and CDR2: DFQATT, SNEGSKA (reference sequence). The CDR3 loop reads CSARALTGPHIELFF. Here the CDR3 DNA reads TGCAGTGCTAGAGCACTAACTGGGCCCCATATAGAACTGTTTTTT.

This sequence joins TRBV7-9 and TRBJ1-5, with 10 bases lining up with TRBD1. V lost 5 bases to trimming and J lost 5 bases; unmatched junction nucleotides: 9. The CDR3 sequence is 16 residues long. The germline gives CDR1 SEHNR, CDR2 FQNEAQ (reference sequence). CDR3 in amino acids: CASSPDRGEWYQPQHF. For the CDR3, the DNA is TGTGCCAGCAGCCCGGACAGGGGGGAATGGTATCAGCCCCAGCATTTT.

This clonotype was counted at least ten times. The V and J genes are TRBV4-2 and TRBJ2-1, with 12 nucleotides matching TRBD2. With V trimmed by 1 base and J by 7 bases, 2 bases remained unmatched. Germline CDR1 and CDR2: LGHNA and YNFKEQ. This CDR3 comprises 15 residues. CDR3 region: CASSQGTSGVNEQFF. The CDR3 DNA follows: TGTGCCAGCAGCCAAGGGACTAGCGGGGTTAATGAGCAGTTCTTC.

V is TRBV29-1 and J is TRBJ2-4, with 7 bases matching TRBD1. The J call is in doubt because the DNA end fits TRBJ2-7 better. The CDR3 sequence is 15 residues long. Germline V gene data show CDR1 as SQVTM and CDR2 as ANQGSEA. CDR3 sequence: CSVEDRGTASYEQYF. DNA of the CDR3: TGCAGCGTTGAAGATAGGGGGACAGCATCCTACGAGCAGTACTTC.

The V gene is TRBV10-2, the J gene TRBJ2-2; D gene uncertain. Trimming took 8 bases from V and 5 from J, leaving 21 bases between them. The V gene's germline CDR1 is WSHSY and CDR2 SAAADI. The CDR3 contains 16 residues. The CDR3, as DNA: TGCGCCAGCGCGCCCCCCGGGTCAGTGAGGACCGGGGAGCTGTTTTTT. As protein: CASAPPGSVRTGELFF.

This clonotype has ten or more counts. The rearrangement links TRBV29-1 to TRBJ2-3; TRBD1 matches 9 bases. Per the germline V gene, CDR1 is SQVTM and CDR2 is ANQGSEA. After removal of 8 bases from V and 5 bases from J, the junction contained 11 bases not matched to a gene. The CDR3 contains 14 residues. The CDR3 loop is CSTGPDRGGDTQYF. The CDR3 DNA is TGCAGCACTGGACCGGACAGGGGTGGAGATACGCAGTATTTT.

This clonotype occurred a few times. This chain joins TRBV29-1 and TRBJ1-1; D gene uncertain. CDR1 SQVTM and CDR2 ANQGSEA come from the germline V gene. Trimming pared 4 bases from V and 0 bases from J, leaving 12 bases between. The CDR3 loop spans 14 amino acids. The CDR3, as DNA: TGCAGCGTTGTAAAGGGTACTTTGAACACTGAAGCTTTCTTT. It yields the protein CSVVKGTLNTEAFF.

This clonotype showed up just a few times. The CDR3 DNA is TGTGCCAGCAGTTTATCGACACCCGGGGGCAGGGAGACCCAGTACTTC. It is translated as CASSLSTPGGRETQYF. The V call is TRBV28, the J call TRBJ2-5; perhaps D is TRBD1 or TRBD2 (6 bases each). The CDR3 extends over 16 amino acids. Germline-derived CDR1 and CDR2 are MDHEN and SYDVKM. The V gene lost 1 base and the J gene lost 5 bases, with 17 bases spanning the gap.

The table lists this clonotype with a few counts. V is TRBV6-6 and J is TRBJ2-7, with D possibly being TRBD2 (6 bases). The CDR3 is made up of 15 amino acids. Germline V gene data show CDR1 as MNHNY and CDR2 as SVGAGI (reference sequence). Trimming removed 2 bases from V and 7 bases from J, with 18 bases in between. The CDR3 region is CASSYRHGRAGEQYF. CDR3 nucleotide sequence: TGTGCCAGCAGTTACCGCCATGGGCGGGCGGGAGAGCAGTACTTC.

This clonotype was found a few times. This chain's CDR3 is CASSRTRGQGYNEQFF. The CDR3 nucleotides are TGTGCCAGCAGCAGGACCCGGGGACAGGGCTACAATGAGCAGTTCTTC. The chain employs TRBV21-1 and TRBJ2-1; the table gives TRBD1 as D, unverified against the DNA. TRBV21-1 is listed as a pseudogene. This CDR3 is built from 16 residues.